The 29 T cell receptor beta chains presented below share a single source sample, sequenced in a study of radiation and T cells in renal cell carcinoma (TCRdb year 2020). The time point label, as the study defines it: blood 2 weeks post-SBRT. The sample's treatment or condition, from its label and the paper: 15 Gy SBRT to primary tumor, nephrectomy 4 weeks later. The method behind the library was the immunoSEQ multiplex PCR assay. What TCRdb holds here is the immuneACCESS table cut down to in-frame rearrangements. Part of the clones is not present; checked against another copy, under half of the missing clones reflect an unresolved V gene, and the others are unexplained. The sample records some 130,000 clones, 88% of which are singletons. 5% to 6.5% of the sample is in the top ten clones. Sequencing used blood, obtained from a patient whose treatment included radiotherapy and nephrectomy. The source is a woman aged 70-85 years with renal cell carcinoma.

The chain recombines TRBV2 with TRBJ2-3; 10 bases align to TRBD2. The V segment lost 3 bases and the J segment 2 bases; nucleotides outside the gene matches: 5. The CDR3 is 16 residues long. The germline CDR1 and CDR2 sequences are SNHLY and FYNNEI. CDR3: CASSDPTSGVTDTQYF. CDR3 nucleotides: TGTGCCAGCAGTGATCCCACTAGCGGGGTCACAGATACGCAGTATTTT.

V and J are TRBV23-1 and TRBJ2-1; perhaps TRBD1 as D (6 bases). TRBV23-1 is recorded as an ORF, its role being uncertain. Trimming took off 5 bases at V and 6 bases at J, with 17 bases between the two ends. The CDR3 spans 15 residues. This CDR3 is CASSYRVGCSNEQFF. The CDR3 bases are TGCGCCAGCAGTTACAGGGTGGGGTGTAGCAATGAGCAGTTCTTC.

The rearrangement joins TRBV7-9 to TRBJ2-1, with TRBD2 identical over 8 bases. V dropped 2 bases and J dropped 5; count of bases not matched to a gene: 5. The CDR3 is made up of 15 amino acids. Germline lookup yields CDR1 SEHNR and CDR2 FQNEAQ (reference sequence). The CDR3 loop reads CASSLRRGAHNEQFF. CDR3 in DNA: TGTGCCAGCAGCTTACGGCGGGGGGCACACAATGAGCAGTTCTTC.

DNA for the CDR3: TGTGCCAGCAGCCGCACTAGCGGGGTAGGGGATACGCAGTATTTT. Its protein product is CASSRTSGVGDTQYF. The chain is built from TRBV7-2 and TRBJ2-3; 10 bases align to TRBD2. V shed 5 bases and J 6 bases; nucleotides not matched to a gene: 8. The length of the CDR3 is 15 residues. Per germline, CDR1 SGHTA and CDR2 FQGNSA. The full variable domain, rest sourced from reference TRBV7-2 and TRBJ2-3, is GAGVSQSPSNKVTEKGKDVELRCDPISGHTALYWYRQSLGQGLEFLIYFQGNSAPDKSGLPSDRFSAERTGGSVSTLTIQRTQQEDSAVYLCASSRTSGVGDTQYFGPGTRLTVL.

The chain couples TRBV4-2 to TRBJ1-2; the D is unclear. The germline V gene has CDR1 LGHNA and CDR2 YNFKEQ. The CDR3 spans 15 residues. With 1 base removed from V and 2 bases from J, the gap between germline ends came to 11 bases. The CDR3 DNA sequence: TGTGCCAGCAGCCAAGGGACCGGAGGGAACTATGGCTACACCTTC. Its protein product is CASSQGTGGNYGYTF.

The gene calls are TRBV27 and TRBJ1-5, with D unclear. Looked up from germline, CDR1 is MNHEY and CDR2 is SMNVEV (reference sequence). The V end was cut by 3 bases, the J end by 7 bases, with 16 bases between. The CDR3 loop spans 15 amino acids. As DNA, the CDR3 is TGTGCCAGCAGTTTTAGTGCAAGGCGGGAGCAGCCCCAGCATTTT. It is translated as CASSFSARREQPQHF.

The rearrangement joins TRBV30 to TRBJ1-1; TRBD1 matches at 7 bases. The germline V gene encodes CDR1 GTSNPN and CDR2 SVGIG (reference sequence). CDR3 length: 12 residues. The junction had 4 bases not matched to a gene; V was cut back by 2 bases and J by 7 bases. As DNA, the CDR3 is TGTGCCTGGAGTTACAGGGGAGGTGAAGCTTTCTTT. This encodes CAWSYRGGEAFF.

The chain employs TRBV4-3 and TRBJ2-2; unclear D gene. V was cut by 0 bases and J by 5 bases, with 10 bases left in between. Looked up from germline, CDR1 is LGHNA and CDR2 is YSLEER. The CDR3 contains 15 residues. DNA for the CDR3: TGCGCCAGCAGCCAAGATTCCGGCCTAACCGGGGAGCTGTTTTTT. Protein product: CASSQDSGLTGELFF.

The table lists this clone with a few counts. The gene calls are TRBV9 and TRBJ1-1; 8 bases match TRBD1. V gave up 3 bases and J gave up 1 base; unmatched junction bases: 2. The CDR3 is 14 residues long. Germline V CDR1 and CDR2: SGDLS, YYNGEE. Written as DNA, the CDR3 is TGTGCCAGCAGCGGAGGGACAGGGAACACTGAAGCTTTCTTT. It is translated as CASSGGTGNTEAFF.

The J gene is TRBJ1-4, the V gene TRBV4-1, with D possibly matching TRBD1 (6 bases). The ends were cut back, 1 base at V and 7 bases at J, with 13 bases in the middle. CDR1 and CDR2 (germline): MGHRA, YSYEKL. The CDR3 sequence is 15 residues long. The CDR3 bases are TGCGCCAGCAGCCAAGTCACAGGGACGGTTGAAAAACTGTTTTTT. It is translated as CASSQVTGTVEKLFF.

CDR3 sequence: CATSRDKTGSGTEAFF. As DNA, the CDR3 is TGTGCCACCAGCAGAGATAAGACAGGGAGTGGCACTGAAGCTTTCTTT. V is TRBV15 and J is TRBJ1-1, with 7 bases lining up with TRBD1. Trimming cost V 0 bases and J 4 bases; bases outside gene matches: 8. This CDR3 contains 16 residues. CDR1 is LNHNV and CDR2 is YYDKDF in the germline V gene (reference sequence).

The gene calls are TRBV30 and TRBJ1-5; D ambiguous. V was cut by 4 bases and J by 8 bases, with 15 bases left in between. The CDR3 length is 13 residues. Germline V gene sequence: CDR1 GTSNPN, CDR2 SVGIG (reference sequence). The CDR3 DNA is TGTGCCTGGATGAAACGGCCGTACGAGCCCCAGCATTTT. Translation: CAWMKRPYEPQHF.

The genes are TRBV4-3 and TRBJ2-7; D ambiguous. Per germline, CDR1 LGHNA and CDR2 YSLEER. V lost 1 base and J 6 bases, leaving 7 bases between the germline ends. This CDR3 comprises 12 residues. The CDR3 spells CASSQGVGEQYF. The CDR3 DNA is TGCGCCAGCAGCCAAGGTGTTGGCGAGCAGTACTTC.

The gene calls are TRBV19 and TRBJ1-4; TRBD1 is a possible D gene (6 bases). V shed 3 bases and J shed 7 bases, with 12 bases lying between them. Germline CDR1 and CDR2: LNHDA and SQIVND (reference sequence). This CDR3 contains 14 residues. CDR3 region: CASSIGKGGEKLFF. CDR3 in DNA: TGTGCCAGTAGTATTGGGAAGGGGGGTGAAAAACTGTTTTTT.

J is TRBJ1-4 and V is TRBV11-2; D gene uncertain. The CDR3 covers 16 residues. Germline values: CDR1 SGHAT, CDR2 FQNNGV. The V end was cut by 0 bases, the J end by 8 bases, with 16 bases between. CDR3 loop: CASSLDLGRFGEKLFF. In DNA, the CDR3 is TGTGCCAGCAGCTTAGATCTGGGCCGGTTTGGGGAAAAACTGTTTTTT.

This rearrangement joins TRBV6-6 to TRBJ1-6, with a weak D call TRBD1 (5 bases). V was shortened by 6 bases and J by 10 bases, with 13 bases between the two germline ends. This CDR3 has 13 residues. Per germline, CDR1 MNHNY and CDR2 SVGAGI (reference sequence). The CDR3 bases are TGTGCCAGCAGCTCGGGGACCGGATCACCCCTCCACTTT. Its protein is CASSSGTGSPLHF.

The chain employs TRBV6-5 and TRBJ2-5; 10 positions match TRBD2. V lost 2 bases to trimming and J lost 7 bases; unmatched junction nucleotides: 4. The CDR3 extends over 14 amino acids. Germline values: CDR1 MNHEY, CDR2 SVGAGI. CDR3 in amino acids: CASSYGSSGGTQYF. In DNA, the CDR3 is TGTGCCAGCAGTTACGGGTCTAGCGGGGGGACCCAGTACTTC.

J is TRBJ1-2 and V is TRBV27; D unresolved. The V end was cut by 2 bases, the J end by 2 bases, with 9 bases between. Germline V lookup: CDR1 MNHEY, CDR2 SMNVEV (reference sequence). CDR3 length equals 14 residues. CDR3 amino acids: CASSLRGSNYGYTF. CDR3 nucleotides: TGTGCCAGCAGTTTACGAGGCTCAAACTATGGCTACACCTTC.

This clone was counted ten times or more. In the same sample, other DNA sequences code for this CDR3. This chain links TRBV30 with TRBJ1-2; 10 positions match TRBD1. The CDR3 has 16 amino acids. Germline lookup yields CDR1 GTSNPN and CDR2 SVGIG (reference sequence). J gave up 4 bases and V 0 bases, and 8 bases lay outside the gene matches. This chain's CDR3 is CAWSVLRTGGIYGYTF. In nucleotides, the CDR3 is TGTGCCTGGAGTGTACTCAGGACAGGGGGTATCTATGGCTACACCTTC.

The chain links TRBV5-1 to TRBJ2-1; 7 positions match TRBD2. V gave up 2 bases and J gave up 1 base; unmatched junction bases: 6. The CDR3 is made up of 16 amino acids. CDR1 SGHRS and CDR2 YFSETQ come from the germline V gene. CDR3 in DNA: TGCGCCAGCAGCTTATTAGCGGGTGTTTCCTACAATGAGCAGTTCTTC. Its protein is CASSLLAGVSYNEQFF.

This clone was seen more than once but under ten times. This sequence joins TRBV7-3 and TRBJ1-6; the D gene is possibly TRBD1 (6 bases). This CDR3 comprises 15 residues. V lost 0 bases, J lost 8 bases, and 11 bases lay in between. The germline CDR1 and CDR2 sequences are SGHTA and FQGTGA. This CDR3 is CASSLTRGGDSPLHF. DNA of the CDR3: TGTGCCAGCAGCTTAACTAGGGGGGGTGATTCACCCCTCCACTTT.

The chain is built from TRBV10-1 and TRBJ1-6; weak D call: TRBD1 (5 bases). With 8 bases removed from V and 5 bases from J, the gap between germline ends came to 13 bases. Germline CDR1 WNHNN, CDR2 SYGVQD (reference sequence). CDR3 size: 14 residues. The CDR3 DNA reads TGCGCCAGCCTCAGGAGAGGGGATAATTCACCCCTCCACTTT. Protein: CASLRRGDNSPLHF.

This chain joins TRBV20-1 and TRBJ1-1; D not certain. Trimming removed 2 bases at V and 7 bases at J, with 8 bases between. This CDR3 is built from 11 residues. Germline CDR1 reads DFQATT; CDR2 reads SNEGSKA (reference sequence). CDR3 nucleotides: TGCAGTGCTAGATCCTCCTATGAAGCTTTCTTT. Protein sequence: CSARSSYEAFF.

To note about this clone: The sample carries other DNA sequences with the same CDR3. The chain carries TRBV9 and TRBJ1-1; D remains ambiguous. Per the germline V gene, CDR1 is SGDLS and CDR2 is YYNGEE. The length of the CDR3 is 12 residues. Trimming removed 0 bases at V and 8 bases at J, with 8 bases between. As DNA, the CDR3 is TGTGCCAGCAGCGTAGGTGGCGCAGAAGCTTTCTTT. Translated, it gives CASSVGGAEAFF.

The chain carries TRBV4-3 and TRBJ2-2, with D possibly being TRBD2 (6 bases). The V and J ends lost 1 base and 5 bases respectively, with 23 bases between them. The V gene's germline CDR1 is LGHNA and CDR2 YSLEER. The CDR3 totals 19 residues. The CDR3 bases are TGCGCCAGCAGCCAAGCCGTATTTGGTCCCTCGGGGGAAACCGGGGAGCTGTTTTTT. Its protein product is CASSQAVFGPSGETGELFF.

The V call is TRBV6-5, the J call TRBJ1-2; TRBD1 matches 7 bases. Trimming took 4 bases from V and 0 from J; bases not matched to a gene: 5. The CDR3 contains 15 residues. CDR1 is MNHEY and CDR2 is SVGAGI in the germline V gene. CDR3 sequence: CASSSGQAANYGYTF. The CDR3 DNA sequence: TGTGCCAGCAGTTCCGGACAGGCGGCTAACTATGGCTACACCTTC.

The rearrangement uses TRBV30 and TRBJ2-7; 7 bases map to TRBD1. Germline V gene sequence: CDR1 GTSNPN, CDR2 SVGIG (reference sequence). The V gene end was trimmed by 7 bases and the J gene end by 0 bases; junction bases not matched to a gene: 3. The CDR3 covers 12 residues. The CDR3 DNA is TGTGCCTACCGGGACAGCTCCTACGAGCAGTACTTC. It translates to CAYRDSSYEQYF. The variable domain in full, completed from reference TRBV30 and TRBJ2-7, reads SQTIHQWPATLVQPVGSPLSLECTVEGTSNPNLYWYRQAAGRGLQLLFYSVGIGQISSEVPQNLSASRPQDRQFILSSKKLLLSDSGFYLCAYRDSSYEQYFGPGTRLTVT.

This clone was detected only a few times. The chain combines TRBV5-4 with TRBJ1-5, with 9 bases lining up with TRBD1. Per germline, CDR1 SGHNT and CDR2 YYREEE (reference sequence). V gave up 4 bases and J gave up 2 bases; unmatched junction bases: 16. The CDR3 contains 19 residues. The CDR3 bases are TGTGCCAGCAGCCCCTCTCCGGGACAGGGAGAGACGGGCAATCAGCCCCAGCATTTT. Translated: CASSPSPGQGETGNQPQHF.

The CDR3 loop is CASSRSLDEAFF. DNA for the CDR3: TGCGCCAGCAGCCGGTCCTTGGACGAAGCTTTCTTT. The rearrangement links TRBV5-1 to TRBJ1-1; D remains unclear. V was clipped by 4 bases and J by 8 bases, with 12 bases between them. Per germline, CDR1 SGHRS and CDR2 YFSETQ. The CDR3 is made up of 12 amino acids.